The rows below give T cell receptor beta chains drawn from one sample of a study of control samples from healthy donors and cancer patients. The assay was immunoSEQ multiplex PCR, and TCRdb's table has in-frame clones only and misses some. The table shows around 150,000 clones, with about nine tenths occurring only once. Sequencing input: blood. The receptors come from a young man in good health. The CDR3 runs from the conserved cysteine through the conserved F or W. Fields, in order: V gene, CDR3 protein.

v_gene: TRBV6-5
CDR3aa: CASSSGGLSNQPQHF

v_gene: TRBV3-1/TRBV3-2
CDR3aa: CASGDSGPTDTQYF

v_gene: TRBV11-3
CDR3aa: CASSFGTGNNEQYF

v_gene: TRBV9
CDR3aa: CAGGGRAQAPVDEQFF

v_gene: TRBV11-2
CDR3aa: CASSSGQGAWEKLFF

v_gene: TRBV29-1
CDR3aa: CSAEGDEQYF

v_gene: TRBV6-4
CDR3aa: CASSVSAGELGELFF

v_gene: TRBV12-5
CDR3aa: CASGLLPGAGLNTGELFF

v_gene: TRBV7-8
CDR3aa: CASSTVRLDQYF

v_gene: TRBV5-1
CDR3aa: CASSLVAGNRGYTF

v_gene: TRBV18
CDR3aa: CASSLGQANQPQHF

v_gene: TRBV2
CDR3aa: CASSGGTGVSEQYF

v_gene: TRBV7-2
CDR3aa: CASSLDLQDTGELFF

v_gene: TRBV14
CDR3aa: CASSQDGTVNTEAFF

v_gene: TRBV5-4
CDR3aa: CASSPKPSLRDRGQLYEQYF

v_gene: TRBV6-2/TRBV6-3
CDR3aa: CASSTLYGGPTGELFF

v_gene: TRBV29-1
CDR3aa: CSVTLGGLGQPQHF

v_gene: TRBV25-1
CDR3aa: CASTLSAGAYTGELFF

v_gene: TRBV7-8
CDR3aa: CASSLGTGGGETQYF

v_gene: TRBV3-1/TRBV3-2
CDR3aa: CASSQFGGLAAYEQYF

v_gene: TRBV4-3
CDR3aa: CASSQDGFPGNTEAFF

v_gene: TRBV7-7
CDR3aa: CASSLAEKDKIENTIYF

v_gene: TRBV9
CDR3aa: CASSVGTGLNEKLFF